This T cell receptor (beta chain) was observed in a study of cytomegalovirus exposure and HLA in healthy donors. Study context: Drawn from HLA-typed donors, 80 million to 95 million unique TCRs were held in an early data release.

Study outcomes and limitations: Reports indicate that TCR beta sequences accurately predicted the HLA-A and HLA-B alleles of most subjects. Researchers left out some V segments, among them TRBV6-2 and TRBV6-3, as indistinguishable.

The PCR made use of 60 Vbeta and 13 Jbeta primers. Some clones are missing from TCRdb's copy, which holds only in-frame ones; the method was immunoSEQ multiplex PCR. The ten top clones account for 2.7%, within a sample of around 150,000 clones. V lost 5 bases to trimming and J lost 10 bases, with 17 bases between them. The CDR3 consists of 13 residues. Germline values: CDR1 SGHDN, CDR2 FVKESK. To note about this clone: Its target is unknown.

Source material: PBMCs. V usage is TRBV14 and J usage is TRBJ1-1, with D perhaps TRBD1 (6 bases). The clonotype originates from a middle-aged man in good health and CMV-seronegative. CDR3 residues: CASSKYVGGPAFF. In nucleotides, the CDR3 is TGTGCCAGCAGCAAATATGTGGGGGGGCCAGCTTTCTTT.